This T cell receptor beta chain originates from a study of identical twins (dated by TCRdb to about 2016). With regard to the full study: To test whether fetal clonotypes persist, this study deep-sequenced TCR alpha and beta repertoires from monozygotic twins, from unrelated adults of various ages, and from cord blood. Replicate twin experiments were performed at different times using different library preparation protocols to rule out contamination. Overall results and qualifications from the work: Invariant T cells such as MAIT and iNKT could partly confound zero-insertion analyses, although diverse VJ usage argued against such confounding for most clonotypes. Out-of-frame TCR alpha sharing in monozygotic twins was systematically underestimated by recombination models, whereas sharing between unrelated individuals was in agreement with the recombination models. Compared with coincidental sharing between unrelated individuals, out-of-frame TCR alpha sequences shared between twins had an excess of sequences with low generation probability. Fewer insertions were carried by abundant cord blood beta clonotypes; a weaker similar trend was observed in young adult naive repertoires, while no such trend was observed in memory repertoires. A weaker excess of twin sharing was found in beta out-of-frame sequences because the signal-to-noise ratio was lowered by fewer shared sequences. Conclusions relied on cross-sectional statistical analysis, since the same donors could not be followed over many years.

This clonotype was observed a few times. The clone's antigen remains unknown. Per-nucleotide qualities are absent, and no much larger clonotype sits a single base away. The germline V gene (reference sequence) provides CDR1 DFQATT and CDR2 SNEGSKA. The CDR3, from cysteine to phenylalanine, totals 14 residues. Only the CDR3 DNA stays, 42 bases, in frame from base 1. Trimming costs V 2 bases and J 3 bases, and their ends lie 14 bases apart. The library was obtained by 5' RACE. Sequencing relied on an Illumina HiSeq 2000. A universal primer binding site was added through template switching, and the final cDNA carried a unique molecular identifier so that TCR cDNA molecules could be counted accurately. Specific primers in the conserved constant-segment region were used to synthesize first-strand cDNA for TCR alpha and beta chains. To control for contamination, each cDNA library was double barcoded with a SMART-Mk sample barcode plus Illumina barcodes. TruSeq adapter sequences, together with Illumina sample barcodes, were added in two successive PCR steps. Sequencing of the TCR alpha and beta cDNA libraries was done on the Illumina HiSeq platform using custom primers. On the authors' methods: Unique molecular identifiers were extracted from raw reads with MiGEC, and CDR3 positions were determined with MiXCR. Recombination models were inferred per individual with the repgenHMM and IGoR tools using an EM algorithm. The tcR package in R was used for shared clonotype analysis, with sharing normalized by the product of cloneset sizes. To study raw recombination free of thymic and clonal selection effects, out-of-frame nonproductive sequences were analyzed. TCRdb handled the public reads itself, with Q25 trimming in fastp and clone calling in MiXCR, and kept productive beta chains. Merged by CDR3 protein, the rows form single entries marked with the most common genes and DNA. The V and J calls reflect TCRdb's pipeline rather than the authors' work. This sample comprises about 250,000 distinct CDR3 sequences, about 8.3% of them detected only once. In total, the top ten clones hold 3% of the sample.

Every donor was a healthy Caucasian. The twin cohort comprised three pairs of female monozygotic twins, all aged roughly 18 to 29 years. Positive isolation kits from Invitrogen were used to isolate CD4+ and CD8+ T cell populations. These data also formed part of another study, on yellow fever vaccine responses in identical twins. The other study reports the following: According to the authors, the vaccine-induced T cell response in identical twins seemed to be partly convergent and partly specific to each individual. The study precisely tracked vaccine-responding T cell clones in identical twins.

This receptor was identified in a woman younger than 35 in good health. The V gene is TRBV20-1 and the J gene is TRBJ2-7; the D gene assignment is ambiguous. Material: CD8+ T cells sorted from blood. The DNA reads as follows: TGCAGTGCTAGACGCCCAGGCCTGATCTACGAGCAGTACTTC. Its translation is CSARRPGLIYEQYF.